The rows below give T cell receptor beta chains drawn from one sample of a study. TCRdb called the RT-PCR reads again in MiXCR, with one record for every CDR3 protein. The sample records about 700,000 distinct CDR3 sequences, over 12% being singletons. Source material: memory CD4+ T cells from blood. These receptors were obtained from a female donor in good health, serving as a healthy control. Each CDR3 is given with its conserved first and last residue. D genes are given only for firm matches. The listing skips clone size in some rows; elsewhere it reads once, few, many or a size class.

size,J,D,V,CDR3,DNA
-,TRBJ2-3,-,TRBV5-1,CASSLYSSTDTQYF,TGCGCCAGCAGCTTGTATAGTAGCACAGATACGCAGTATTTT
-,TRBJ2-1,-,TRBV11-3,CASSSAQGRSYNEQFF,TGTGCCAGCAGCTCAGCACAAGGACGCTCCTACAATGAGCAGTTCTTC
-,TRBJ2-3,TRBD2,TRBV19,CASSKGVAGGPDTQYF,TGTGCCAGTAGTAAGGGAGTAGCGGGAGGGCCAGATACGCAGTATTTT
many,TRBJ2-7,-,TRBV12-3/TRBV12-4,CASSPPRGPYEQYF,TGTGCCAGCAGTCCCCCCAGAGGGCCCTACGAGCAGTACTTC
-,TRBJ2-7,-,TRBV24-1,CATSDRDAGHGEQYF,TGTGCCACCAGTGACCGAGACGCCGGCCACGGAGAGCAGTACTTC
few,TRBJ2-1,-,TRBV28,CASSRTSPNNNEQFF,TGTGCCAGCAGCCGAACTTCCCCTAATAACAATGAGCAGTTCTTC
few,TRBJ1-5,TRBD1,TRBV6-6,CASQQGVHQPQHF,TGTGCCAGCCAACAGGGGGTTCATCAGCCCCAGCATTTT
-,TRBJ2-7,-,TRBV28,CASSLPGISAYEQYF,TGTGCCAGCAGTTTACCAGGGATATCAGCCTACGAGCAGTACTTC
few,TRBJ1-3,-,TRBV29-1,CSAIASGNTIYF,TGCAGCGCCATTGCATCTGGAAACACCATATATTTT
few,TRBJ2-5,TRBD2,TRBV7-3,CASSVAGGAETQYF,TGTGCCAGCAGCGTCGCGGGGGGCGCAGAGACCCAGTACTTC
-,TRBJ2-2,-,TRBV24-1,CATRGAGELFF,TGTGCCACCAGGGGGGCCGGGGAGCTGTTTTTT
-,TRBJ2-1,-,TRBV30,CAWSDGLTSYNEQFF,TGTGCCTGGAGTGATGGGCTAACCTCCTACAATGAGCAGTTCTTC
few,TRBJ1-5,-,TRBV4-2,CASSQDLAGGNQPQHF,TGTGCCAGCAGCCAAGATCTGGCCGGGGGCAATCAGCCCCAGCATTTT
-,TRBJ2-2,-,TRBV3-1,CASGPTGSYPGELFF,TGTGCCAGCGGGCCGACCGGGAGCTACCCCGGGGAGCTGTTTTTT
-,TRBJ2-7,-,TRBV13,CASSISQGLYEQYF,TGTGCCAGCAGTATCAGTCAGGGACTCTACGAGCAGTACTTC
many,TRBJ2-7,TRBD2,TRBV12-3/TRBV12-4,CASSFRQIPGLAGAPYEQYF,TGTGCCAGCAGTTTCAGGCAGATACCGGGACTAGCGGGGGCACCCTACGAGCAGTACTTC
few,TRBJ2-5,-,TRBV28,CASSLLRAKETQYF,TGTGCCAGCAGTTTATTGAGGGCTAAAGAGACCCAGTACTTC
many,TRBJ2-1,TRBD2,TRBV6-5,CASSYGVAGVNEQFF,TGTGCCAGCAGTTACGGGGTAGCGGGAGTAAATGAGCAGTTCTTC
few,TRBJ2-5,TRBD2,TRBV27,CASTPGLAGRGETQYF,TGTGCCAGCACCCCCGGACTAGCGGGACGGGGGGAGACCCAGTACTTC
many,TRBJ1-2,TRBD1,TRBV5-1,CASSAQGAEGYTF,TGCGCCAGCAGCGCACAGGGGGCTGAGGGCTACACCTTC
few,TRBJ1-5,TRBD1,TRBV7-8,CASSVDRGVGQPQHF,TGTGCCAGCAGCGTTGACAGGGGAGTAGGTCAGCCCCAGCATTTT
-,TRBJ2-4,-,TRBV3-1,CASSPNVGGAKNIQYF,TGTGCCAGCAGCCCCAACGTGGGGGGAGCCAAAAACATTCAGTACTTC
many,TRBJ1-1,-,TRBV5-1,CASPEAFF,TGCGCCAGCCCTGAAGCTTTCTTT
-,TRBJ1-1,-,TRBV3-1,CASSPYQGRNTEAFF,TGTGCCAGCAGCCCGTACCAGGGGCGGAACACTGAAGCTTTCTTT
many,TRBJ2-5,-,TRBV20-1,CSASGHRETQYF,TGCAGTGCTAGCGGACATCGGGAGACCCAGTACTTC
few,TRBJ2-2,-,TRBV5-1,CASSLQEGRELFF,TGCGCCAGCAGCTTACAGGAGGGCCGGGAGCTGTTTTTT
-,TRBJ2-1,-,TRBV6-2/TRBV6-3,CASSYSARTFYNEQFF,TGTGCCAGCAGTTACTCAGCGCGGACCTTCTACAATGAGCAGTTCTTC
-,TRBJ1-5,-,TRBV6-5,CASSYLNRVFWGNQPQHF,TGTGCCAGCAGTTACCTTAACAGGGTCTTTTGGGGAAATCAGCCCCAGCATTTT
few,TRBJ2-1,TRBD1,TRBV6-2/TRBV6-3,CASSYVGTGYNEQFF,TGTGCCAGCAGCTATGTGGGGACAGGATACAATGAGCAGTTCTTC